Below, one TCR beta chain is given with its context. Its antigen is still unknown. The data are from a study of cytomegalovirus exposure and HLA in healthy donors. Study details: Sequencing of about 179 million T cells in an earlier analysis found roughly 120 million unique TCR beta sequences.

Points from the study as a whole: A later analysis reportedly found fewer N-insertions in an Asian-associated ancestry cluster than the approximately 730-donor mean. Cytomegalovirus status was reportedly diagnosed by the classifier with high sensitivity and specificity.

PCR primers comprised 60 Vbeta and 13 Jbeta primers. Produced via immunoSEQ multiplex PCR; TCRdb's table is partial and in-frame only. The sample comprises 150,000 to 170,000 clones, around 79% of which are singletons, and approximately 8% rests with the top ten. Germline lookup yields CDR1 MNHNS and CDR2 SASEGT. CDR3 size: 15 residues. Trimming took 2 bases from V and 4 from J, leaving 12 bases between them. This TCR derives from a young man in good health and CMV-seropositive. Sequenced: PBMCs. This chain links TRBV6-1 with TRBJ1-5, with unresolved D. CDR3 loop: CASSENREGNQPQHF. CDR3 bases: TGTGCCAGCAGTGAAAACCGGGAGGGTAATCAGCCCCAGCATTTT.